The 7 T cell receptor beta chains presented below share a single source sample, sequenced in a study of T cells in Graves' hyperthyroidism and ophthalmopathy. The CDR3 regions of TCR beta were amplified from RNA transcripts. HTBI primers were used for first-round RT-PCR of the TCR CDR3. TCRdb reanalysed the multiplex PCR reads using MiXCR and keeps one entry per CDR3 protein. The repertoire holds a few hundred thousand distinct CDR3 sequences, with about 16% as singletons. The source material was blood. The receptors originated from a woman aged 35 to 49 with Graves' ophthalmopathy.

This clonotype has at least ten counts. This chain connects TRBV12-3 or TRBV12-4 to TRBJ2-7, with TRBD2 as a possible D gene (6 bases). Trimming removed 0 bases from V and 3 bases from J, with 9 bases in between. CDR3 size: 14 residues. CDR3 nucleotides: TGTGCCAGCAGTTTAGCGGGAGGAGTCTACGAGCAGTACTTC. This codes for CASSLAGGVYEQYF.

The rearrangement joins TRBV6-5 to TRBJ2-7; maybe TRBD1 (6 bases). The CDR3 has 16 residues. Trimming shortened V by 1 base and J by 2 bases, and 15 bases separated the two germline ends. Germline V CDR1 and CDR2: MNHEY, SVGAGI. DNA for the CDR3: TGTGCCAGCAGTTACTTTACAGGGCCTATTCCCTACGAGCAGTACTTC. The encoded protein is CASSYFTGPIPYEQYF.

This clonotype was counted between two and nine times. The chain links TRBV30 to TRBJ2-3, with D tentatively TRBD1 or TRBD2 (5 bases each). V was trimmed by 5 bases and J by 1 base, leaving 10 bases between them. This CDR3 region has 13 residues. Germline V gene lookup returns CDR1 GTSNPN and CDR2 SVGIG (reference sequence). In DNA, the CDR3 is TGTGCCTGGGGACTCAGGGGCACAGATACGCAGTATTTT. It encodes CAWGLRGTDTQYF. Complete variable domain (other parts from reference TRBV30 and TRBJ2-3): SQTIHQWPATLVQPVGSPLSLECTVEGTSNPNLYWYRQAAGRGLQLLFYSVGIGQISSEVPQNLSASRPQDRQFILSSKKLLLSDSGFYLCAWGLRGTDTQYFGPGTRLTVL.

The CDR3 nucleotides are TGCGCCAGCAGCCAGGTATACGATCAGCCCCAGCATTTT. Protein sequence: CASSQVYDQPQHF. The chain carries TRBV4-1 and TRBJ1-5; D is undetermined. The CDR3 contains 13 residues. V lost 3 bases and J lost 5, with 8 bases in between. Germline V gene sequence: CDR1 MGHRA, CDR2 YSYEKL.

Concerning this clonotype: A clone one base away is much larger, so this may be a read error. This chain connects TRBV20-1 to TRBJ2-5; D not certain. Germline V gene data show CDR1 as DFQATT and CDR2 as SNEGSKA (reference sequence). Trimming stripped 2 bases from V and 2 bases from J, with 9 bases between. CDR3 size: 13 residues. The DNA of the CDR3 is TGCAGTGCTAGACGCGAAGCACAAGAGACCCAGTACTTC. It is translated as CSARREAQETQYF.

There are many counts of this clonotype. V is TRBV2 and J is TRBJ1-1; TRBD1 is a possible D gene (5 bases). The V and J ends lost 6 bases and 7 bases respectively, with 15 bases between them. The CDR3 extends over 13 amino acids. Per germline, CDR1 SNHLY and CDR2 FYNNEI. The CDR3 bases are TGTGCCAGCAGGGCCGGGACCGGGGTTGAAGCTTTCTTT. Residues: CASRAGTGVEAFF.

This clonotype was seen once. This chain joins TRBV27 and TRBJ1-4; tentative D call: TRBD1 (6 bases). From germline, CDR1 is MNHEY and CDR2 SMNVEV (reference sequence). V lost 4 bases and J lost 6, with 12 bases in between. The CDR3 is 14 amino acids. The DNA for the CDR3 is TGTGCCAGCAGTTGGGGTGGGGGGCATGAAAAACTGTTTTTT. The encoded protein is CASSWGGGHEKLFF.